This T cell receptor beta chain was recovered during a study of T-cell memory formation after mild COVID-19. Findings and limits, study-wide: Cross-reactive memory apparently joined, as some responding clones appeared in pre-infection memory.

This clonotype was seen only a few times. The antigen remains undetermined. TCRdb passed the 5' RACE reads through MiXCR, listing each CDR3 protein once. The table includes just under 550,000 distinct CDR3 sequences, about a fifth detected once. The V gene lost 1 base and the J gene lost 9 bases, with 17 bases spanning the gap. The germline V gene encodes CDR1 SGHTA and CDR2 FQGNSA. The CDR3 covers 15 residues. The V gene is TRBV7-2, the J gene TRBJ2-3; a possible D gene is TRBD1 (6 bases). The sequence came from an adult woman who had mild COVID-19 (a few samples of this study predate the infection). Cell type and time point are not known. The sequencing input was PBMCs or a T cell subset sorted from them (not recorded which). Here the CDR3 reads CASSLDGGPPGTQYF. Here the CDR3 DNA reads TGTGCCAGCAGCTTAGATGGGGGCCCCCCGGGAACGCAGTATTTT.